The 12 T cell receptor beta chains below come from one sample, sequenced in a study of cytomegalovirus exposure and HLA in healthy donors. The PCR ran on 60 Vbeta and 13 Jbeta primers. Assay used: immunoSEQ multiplex PCR; TCRdb lists only in-frame clones, some missing. This table holds about 94,000 clones, roughly four fifths found once. The sequenced sample consisted of PBMCs. The receptors shown here come from a human donor in good health.

CDR3 bases: TGTGCCAGCAGCCCTCGCCGGGGTTCGAATTCACCCCTCCACTTT. It encodes CASSPRRGSNSPLHF. The rearrangement links TRBV7-2 to TRBJ1-6; D is uncertain. Germline assignment: CDR1 SGHTA and CDR2 FQGNSA. This CDR3 has 15 amino acids. The V end was cut by 5 bases, the J end by 7 bases, with 15 bases between.

The chain combines TRBV2 with TRBJ1-5; no reliable D call. Germline CDR1 and CDR2: SNHLY and FYNNEI. V dropped 4 bases and J dropped 2 bases, with 18 bases sitting between them. This CDR3 is built from 17 residues. The CDR3 region is CASSGLFGDFGNQPQHF. CDR3 nucleotide sequence: TGTGCCAGCAGTGGGCTTTTCGGGGATTTTGGCAATCAGCCCCAGCATTTT.

The chain has TRBV18 and TRBJ2-3, with 8 bases identical to TRBD1. Germline V gene data show CDR1 as KGHSH and CDR2 as LQKENI. There are 15 residues in the CDR3. The ends lost 1 base at V and 2 bases at J; junction bases unmatched: 2. The CDR3 loop reads CASSPRTGPTDTQYF. The CDR3 coding sequence is TGTGCCAGCTCACCACGGACAGGGCCCACAGATACGCAGTATTTT.

The genes are TRBV14 and TRBJ2-4; 7 bases align to TRBD1. Germline V gene lookup returns CDR1 SGHDN and CDR2 FVKESK. V lost 3 bases and J lost 10; bases outside the gene matches: 6. There are 13 residues in the CDR3. The CDR3 spells CASSQGQTRIQYF. The CDR3 DNA is TGTGCCAGCAGCCAGGGACAGACAAGAATTCAGTACTTC.

The V gene is TRBV28, the J gene TRBJ2-7; TRBD2 matches at 10 bases. V lost 4 bases and J lost 5; bases outside the gene matches: 8. CDR3 length equals 15 residues. Germline CDR1 MDHEN, CDR2 SYDVKM. The CDR3 DNA sequence: TGTGCCAGCAGTTCCCCCCCGAGCGGGAGGGACGAGCAGTACTTC. Translation: CASSSPPSGRDEQYF.

The chain joins TRBV9 to TRBJ2-7; 7 bases are a match to TRBD2. Germline lookup yields CDR1 SGDLS and CDR2 YYNGEE. The CDR3 totals 15 residues. With V trimmed by 4 bases and J by 5 bases, 12 bases remained unmatched. CDR3 sequence: CASSPQAGRRDEQYF. The CDR3 coding sequence is TGTGCCAGCAGCCCCCAAGCGGGGCGTAGGGACGAGCAGTACTTC.

The CDR3 DNA reads TGTGCCATCAGTGCACCGAGGTTAGGAGAGACCCAGTACTTC. Its translation is CAISAPRLGETQYF. This chain connects TRBV10-3 to TRBJ2-5; D remains ambiguous. The CDR3 has 14 amino acids. Per germline, CDR1 ENHRY and CDR2 SYGVKD. V dropped 4 bases and J dropped 4 bases, with 13 bases sitting between them.

This rearrangement joins TRBV11-1 to TRBJ2-7; no clear D. The CDR3 has 14 residues. The V and J ends lost 0 bases and 2 bases respectively, with 8 bases between them. Germline CDR1 reads SGHAT; CDR2 reads FQDESV (reference sequence). DNA for the CDR3: TGTGCCAGCAGCTTAGCCGCGGCAACCTACGAGCAGTACTTC. Encoded protein: CASSLAAATYEQYF.

This chain connects TRBV7-2 to TRBJ2-7; possible D gene TRBD1, 5 bases. The CDR3 contains 13 residues. Germline V lookup: CDR1 SGHTA, CDR2 FQGNSA. Trimming took off 3 bases at V and 2 bases at J, with 8 bases between the two ends. CDR3 amino acids: CASSFRGTYEQYF. The CDR3 DNA sequence: TGTGCCAGCAGCTTTAGGGGAACCTACGAGCAGTACTTC.

In this sample, this clone turned up once. The chain couples TRBV7-3 to TRBJ2-7, with D possibly matching TRBD2 (6 bases). The germline V gene has CDR1 SGHTA and CDR2 FQGTGA. The CDR3 loop spans 13 amino acids. V lost 6 bases and J lost 0, with 9 bases in between. CDR3 DNA: TGTGCCAGCAGTAGGGACTTCTCCTACGAGCAGTACTTC. It yields the protein CASSRDFSYEQYF.

This clone was counted only a few times. The chain employs TRBV28 and TRBJ1-4; TRBD1 aligns across 8 bases. The CDR3 is 12 residues long. Germline V gives CDR1 MDHEN, CDR2 SYDVKM. The V gene end was trimmed by 4 bases and the J gene end by 10 bases; junction bases not matched to a gene: 2. The DNA for the CDR3 is TGTGCCAGCAGTTACAGGGGGGGAAAACTGTTTTTT. The encoded protein is CASSYRGGKLFF.

This sequence joins TRBV7-2 and TRBJ2-7; 9 bases are shared with TRBD1. With 1 base clipped from V and 5 bases from J, the junction kept 15 bases outside the gene matches. The CDR3 totals 18 residues. Germline assignment: CDR1 SGHTA and CDR2 FQGNSA. This chain's CDR3 is CASSLELDWRTGDHEQYF. The CDR3 DNA follows: TGTGCCAGCAGCTTAGAGCTCGATTGGAGGACAGGGGACCACGAGCAGTACTTC.